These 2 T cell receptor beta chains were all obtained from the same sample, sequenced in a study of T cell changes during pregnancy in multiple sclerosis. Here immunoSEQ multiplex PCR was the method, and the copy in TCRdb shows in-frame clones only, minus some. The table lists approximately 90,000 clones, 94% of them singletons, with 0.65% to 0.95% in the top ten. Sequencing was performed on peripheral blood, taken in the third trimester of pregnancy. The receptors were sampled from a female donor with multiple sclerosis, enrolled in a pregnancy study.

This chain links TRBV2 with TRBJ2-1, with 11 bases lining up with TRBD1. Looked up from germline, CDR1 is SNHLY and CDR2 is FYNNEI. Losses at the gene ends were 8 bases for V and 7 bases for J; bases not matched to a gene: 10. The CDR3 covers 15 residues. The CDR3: CASVGGTGGRNEQFF. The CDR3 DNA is TGTGCCAGCGTTGGAGGGACAGGGGGTAGAAATGAGCAGTTCTTC.

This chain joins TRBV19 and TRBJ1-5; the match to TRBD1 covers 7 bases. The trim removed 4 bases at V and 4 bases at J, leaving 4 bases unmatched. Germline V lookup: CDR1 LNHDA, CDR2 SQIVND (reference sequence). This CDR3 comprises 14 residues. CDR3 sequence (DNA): TGTGCCAGTAGTACCGGGACAGCTAATCAGCCCCAGCATTTT. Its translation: CASSTGTANQPQHF.